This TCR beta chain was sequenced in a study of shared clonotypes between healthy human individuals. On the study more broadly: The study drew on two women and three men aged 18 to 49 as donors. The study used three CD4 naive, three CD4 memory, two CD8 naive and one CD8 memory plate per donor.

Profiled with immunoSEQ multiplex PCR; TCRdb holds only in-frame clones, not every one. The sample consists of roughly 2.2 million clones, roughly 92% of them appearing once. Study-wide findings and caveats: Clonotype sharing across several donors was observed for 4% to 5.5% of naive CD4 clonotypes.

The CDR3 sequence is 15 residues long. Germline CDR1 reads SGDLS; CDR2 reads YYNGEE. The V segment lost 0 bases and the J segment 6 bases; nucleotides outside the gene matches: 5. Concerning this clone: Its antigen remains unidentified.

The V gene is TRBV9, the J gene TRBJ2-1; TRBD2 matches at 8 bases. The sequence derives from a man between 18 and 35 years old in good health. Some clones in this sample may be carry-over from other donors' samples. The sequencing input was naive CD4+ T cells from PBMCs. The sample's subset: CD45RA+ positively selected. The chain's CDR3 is CASSVGLAFINEQFF. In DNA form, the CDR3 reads TGTGCCAGCAGCGTAGGACTAGCGTTCATCAATGAGCAGTTCTTC.